This T cell receptor beta chain was recorded in a study of beta chain features in type 1 diabetes. Study-wide points: Insertions at VDJ junctions were less frequent in type 1 diabetes patients. These patients also deleted more nucleotides at the same junctions. All four CD4+ subsets of Type 1 diabetes patients contained TCRB CDR3s that were moderately but significantly shorter. Patients showed naive, central memory and Treg TCRB repertoires that appeared more similar than those of healthy donors.

Since all of the isolated RNA was reverse transcribed, expressed TCRB transcripts were what got sequenced. Profiling relied on immunoSEQ multiplex PCR, and the TCRdb table lists in-frame clones only, not all of them. The sample records 15,000 to 17,000 clones, over 55% being singletons. The V gene's germline CDR1 is GTSNPN and CDR2 SVGIG (reference sequence). This CDR3 has 15 residues. V was clipped by 0 bases and J by 0 bases, with 11 bases between them. Points on this clone: Its antigen is unknown.

Markers CD45RO/CCR7/CD25/CD127/CD95/CD27 served to sort CD4+ naive, central memory, regulatory and stem cell-like memory cells. The genes are TRBV30 and TRBJ1-1, with D possibly TRBD1 on 6 matching bases. The TCR sequence derives from a man aged 25-40 years with type 1 diabetes. Material for sequencing was Tregs from blood. The CDR3 sequence is CAWSVRGGVNTEAFF. The CDR3 coding sequence is TGTGCCTGGAGTGTACGAGGGGGGGTGAACACTGAAGCTTTCTTT.